These 24 T cell receptor beta chains were sequenced from one sample in a study of T cells after posttransplantation cyclophosphamide. Clones were read by immunoSEQ multiplex PCR, and TCRdb kept only the in-frame ones, dropping some. This repertoire holds approximately 35,000 clones, and none appear only once. Sequenced sample: PBMCs. The receptors shown here come from a girl aged 5 to 17 in good health, CMV-negative, and a related stem cell transplant donor.

This clone was detected many times. CDR3 sequence reads: CASSIRGAWAKNIQYF. The CDR3 DNA follows: TGTGCCAGTAGTATACGCGGTGCGTGGGCCAAAAACATTCAGTACTTC. V is TRBV19 and J is TRBJ2-4; D gene ambiguous. This CDR3 comprises 16 residues. Between the trimmed V and J ends, which lost 2 bases and 1 base, there was a span of 12 bases. Germline loops: CDR1 LNHDA, CDR2 SQIVND (reference sequence).

The chain employs TRBV6-1 and TRBJ2-7; 7 nucleotides match TRBD2. Losses at the gene ends were 1 base for V and 3 bases for J; bases not matched to a gene: 6. The CDR3 consists of 15 residues. Germline V gene lookup returns CDR1 MNHNS and CDR2 SASEGT. CDR3 in amino acids: CASSEVGGFSYEQYF. In nucleotides, the CDR3 is TGTGCCAGCAGTGAAGTGGGGGGGTTTAGCTACGAGCAGTACTTC.

Many counts were recorded for this clone. J is TRBJ2-3 and V is TRBV19; 10 bases map to TRBD1. Per germline, CDR1 LNHDA and CDR2 SQIVND (reference sequence). CDR3 size: 15 residues. The ends lost 5 bases at V and 2 bases at J; junction bases unmatched: 4. Written as DNA, the CDR3 is TGTGCCAGTAGTTGGACAGGGGGGTTCACAGATACGCAGTATTTT. This codes for CASSWTGGFTDTQYF.

This clone was seen ten or more times. The chain combines TRBV6-1 with TRBJ2-2, with 13 bases that match TRBD2. CDR3 length: 16 residues. Germline V gives CDR1 MNHNS, CDR2 SASEGT. Trimming took 4 bases from V and 3 from J; bases not matched to a gene: 2. CDR3 in amino acids: CASSGLAGGHTGELFF. DNA of the CDR3: TGTGCCAGCAGTGGACTAGCGGGAGGCCACACCGGGGAGCTGTTTTTT.

On this clone: A junction boundary mismatches the germline segment, possibly from a read error. The chain carries TRBV5-1 and TRBJ2-7, with D perhaps matching TRBD1 (6 bases). This CDR3 has 14 amino acids. Germline CDR1 and CDR2: SGHRS and YFSETQ. The CDR3 DNA is TGCGCCAGCAGCTTGGCCAGGGGCCAATACGGGCAGTACTTC. Its translation is CASSLARGQYGQYF. Full variable domain (missing parts from reference TRBV5-1 and TRBJ2-7): KAGVTQTPRYLIKTRGQQVTLSCSPISGHRSVSWYQQTPGQGLQFLFEYFSETQRNKGNFPGRFSGRQFSNSRSEMNVSTLELGDSALYLCASSLARGQYGQYFGPGTRLTVT.

The sample holds many counts of this clone. This rearrangement joins TRBV28 to TRBJ1-5; D not certain. This CDR3 is built from 11 residues. CDR1 is MDHEN, CDR2 SYDVKM, per germline. Trimming shortened V by 3 bases and J by 11 bases, and 8 bases separated the two germline ends. In DNA form, the CDR3 reads TGTGCCAGCAGTTTCAGAGGGTCCCAGCATTTT. It encodes CASSFRGSQHF.

This clone has a handful of counts. The genes are TRBV7-3 and TRBJ2-7, with 10 bases fitting TRBD2. The CDR3 loop spans 14 amino acids. The V segment lost 2 bases and the J segment 3 bases; nucleotides outside the gene matches: 1. Germline V lookup: CDR1 SGHTA, CDR2 FQGTGA. CDR3 loop: CASSLLAGDYEQYF. The CDR3 region has the DNA TGTGCCAGCAGCTTACTAGCGGGGGACTACGAGCAGTACTTC. Full variable domain (remainder filled in from reference TRBV7-3 and TRBJ2-7): GAGVSQTPSNKVTEKGKYVELRCDPISGHTALYWYRQSLGQGPEFLIYFQGTGAADDSGLPNDRFFAVRPEGSVSTLKIQRTERGDSAVYLCASSLLAGDYEQYFGPGTRLTVT.

This clone has ten or more counts. V gene TRBV5-1 combines with J gene TRBJ2-6; maybe TRBD1 (5 bases). V shed 1 base and J shed 1 base, with 9 bases lying between them. Germline CDR1 is SGHRS and CDR2 is YFSETQ. The CDR3 has 16 amino acids. The CDR3 here is CASSLWQGSGANVLTF. In nucleotides, the CDR3 is TGCGCCAGCAGCTTGTGGCAGGGTTCTGGGGCCAACGTCCTGACTTTC.

This clone has at least ten counts. The genes are TRBV2 and TRBJ2-5, with TRBD1 matching 10 bases. The CDR3 loop spans 16 amino acids. With 3 bases clipped from V and 0 bases from J, the junction kept 4 bases outside the gene matches. Germline V CDR1 and CDR2: SNHLY, FYNNEI. CDR3 protein: CASSDDGTGDQETQYF. The CDR3 coding sequence is TGTGCCAGCAGTGACGACGGGACAGGGGACCAAGAGACCCAGTACTTC.

In its sample, this clone was seen many times. The chain carries TRBV9 and TRBJ1-3; TRBD1 aligns across 8 bases. V shed 3 bases and J 8 bases; nucleotides not matched to a gene: 10. The CDR3 sequence is 15 residues long. From germline, CDR1 is SGDLS and CDR2 YYNGEE. CDR3 nucleotide sequence: TGTGCCAGCAGCGCATCGACAGGGGTACGGGACACCATATATTTT. This codes for CASSASTGVRDTIYF. Supplemented by reference TRBV9 and TRBJ1-3, the full variable domain reads DSGVTQTPKHLITATGQRVTLRCSPRSGDLSVYWYQQSLDQGLQFLIQYYNGEERAKGNILERFSAQQFPDLHSELNLSSLELGDSALYFCASSASTGVRDTIYFGEGSWLTVV.

This clone was seen at least ten times. This chain joins TRBV7-2 and TRBJ2-1, with TRBD1 matching over 10 bases. The CDR3 totals 15 residues. Germline-derived CDR1 and CDR2 are SGHTA and FQGNSA. Losses at the gene ends were 4 bases for V and 7 bases for J; bases not matched to a gene: 7. In DNA, the CDR3 is TGTGCCAGCAGCTCGAGACAGGGGGCGGGTAATGAGCAGTTCTTC. This encodes CASSSRQGAGNEQFF.

This clone has ten or more counts. The genes are TRBV5-5 and TRBJ1-4; tentatively, D is TRBD1 (6 bases). The germline V gene has CDR1 SGHKS and CDR2 YYEKEE (reference sequence). The CDR3 is made up of 14 amino acids. V was cut by 4 bases and J by 5 bases, with 12 bases left in between. CDR3 DNA sequence: TGTGCCAGCAGCCTGAGGGGGACCAATGAAAAACTGTTTTTT. Amino acid sequence: CASSLRGTNEKLFF.

The table lists this clone with many counts. The chain combines TRBV10-3 with TRBJ1-1; 11 positions agree with TRBD1. CDR3 size: 15 residues. Germline lookup yields CDR1 ENHRY and CDR2 SYGVKD. The trim removed 0 bases at V and 5 bases at J, leaving 2 bases unmatched. DNA of the CDR3: TGTGCCATCAGTGAGTCGGGGACAGGGGGTACTGAAGCTTTCTTT. Encoded protein: CAISESGTGGTEAFF.

The chain employs TRBV10-2 and TRBJ2-1, with D possibly TRBD2 on 6 matching bases. Trimming removed 9 bases at V and 4 bases at J, with 13 bases between. CDR1 is WSHSY, CDR2 SAAADI, per germline. There are 13 residues in the CDR3. CDR3: CASRLGEYNEQFF. The CDR3 bases are TGCGCCAGTCGACTAGGGGAGTACAATGAGCAGTTCTTC.

This clone has at least ten counts. The V gene is TRBV15, the J gene TRBJ1-5; D is undetermined. The germline V gene encodes CDR1 LNHNV and CDR2 YYDKDF (reference sequence). V was pared by 3 bases and J by 4 bases, with 4 bases between. This CDR3 contains 12 residues. The CDR3 DNA reads as TGTGCCACCAGCAGCCTAAATCAGCCCCAGCATTTT. Amino acid sequence: CATSSLNQPQHF.

This clone came up many times. V gene TRBV15 combines with J gene TRBJ2-7; the match to TRBD2 covers 10 bases. This CDR3 spans 16 amino acids. From germline, CDR1 is LNHNV and CDR2 YYDKDF (reference sequence). J gave up 7 bases and V 3 bases, and 12 bases lay outside the gene matches. This CDR3 is CATSREVAGGLGEQYF. CDR3 nucleotide sequence: TGTGCCACCAGCAGGGAAGTAGCGGGAGGACTGGGAGAGCAGTACTTC.

The table lists this clone with many counts. The chain is built from TRBV30 and TRBJ1-5, with TRBD1 identical over 8 bases. CDR3 length: 15 amino acids. The J segment lost 1 base and the V segment lost 2 bases, leaving 4 bases of the junction unmatched. The germline V gene has CDR1 GTSNPN and CDR2 SVGIG (reference sequence). The CDR3 bases are TGTGCCTGGAGTCAAACAGGGGGGAGCAATCAGCCCCAGCATTTT. Amino acid sequence: CAWSQTGGSNQPQHF.

Only a few counts were recorded for this clone. The chain recombines TRBV30 with TRBJ2-7, with TRBD2 identical over 7 bases. Germline assignment: CDR1 GTSNPN and CDR2 SVGIG (reference sequence). V shed 3 bases, J shed 3 bases, and the junction held 11 bases outside the gene matches. The CDR3 totals 15 residues. CDR3 loop: CAWSWGGGLGYEQYF. CDR3 DNA: TGTGCCTGGAGCTGGGGGGGAGGTTTAGGCTACGAGCAGTACTTC.

This clone was recorded a few times. The chain joins TRBV5-6 to TRBJ2-5, with D possibly TRBD2 on 5 matching bases. The J call is uncertain, as TRBJ2-7 better fits the DNA end. The CDR3 runs 14 residues. Looked up from germline, CDR1 is SGHDT and CDR2 is YYEEEE. In DNA, the CDR3 is TGTGCCAGCAGCCCGGTCGGGATCACCTACGAGCAGTACTTC. Its protein product is CASSPVGITYEQYF.

This clone was seen ten or more times. The chain has TRBV4-1 and TRBJ2-7; 9 bases are shared with TRBD2. The junction had 6 bases not matched to a gene; V was cut back by 4 bases and J by 2 bases. CDR1 and CDR2 from the germline V gene are MGHRA and YSYEKL. There are 15 residues in the CDR3. The CDR3 DNA follows: TGCGCCAGCAGCCCCCGACTAGCGGAGACCTACGAGCAGTACTTC. Translated, it gives CASSPRLAETYEQYF.

This clone was picked up many times. The chain is built from TRBV7-2 and TRBJ2-7, with D tentatively TRBD2 (6 bases). The CDR3 consists of 17 residues. Germline CDR1 and CDR2: SGHTA and FQGNSA. Between the trimmed V and J ends, which lost 1 base and 3 bases, there was a span of 19 bases. CDR3 in amino acids: CASSLGRVGRGYYEQYF. The CDR3 DNA sequence: TGTGCCAGCAGCTTAGGTCGGGTCGGGCGGGGATACTACGAGCAGTACTTC.

This clone was observed many times. The chain carries TRBV5-6 and TRBJ2-3, with TRBD2 matching 13 bases. The J segment lost 5 bases and the V segment lost 4 bases, leaving 13 bases of the junction unmatched. This CDR3 is built from 18 residues. The germline CDR1 and CDR2 sequences are SGHDT and YYEEEE. The CDR3 reads CASSRLPKTSGRIDTQYF. The CDR3, as DNA: TGTGCCAGCAGCCGATTACCAAAGACTAGCGGGAGGATAGATACGCAGTATTTT.

The chain has TRBV28 and TRBJ1-2; the match to TRBD1 covers 9 bases. The germline V gene has CDR1 MDHEN and CDR2 SYDVKM. CDR3 size: 15 residues. J was trimmed by 0 bases and V by 5 bases; bases with no gene match: 4. CDR3 residues: CASSKWDRANYGYTF. The CDR3 nucleotides are TGTGCCAGCAGTAAGTGGGACAGGGCTAACTATGGCTACACCTTC.

V is TRBV9 and J is TRBJ2-1; D ambiguous. The CDR3 runs to 15 residues. V shed 0 bases and J shed 4 bases, with 11 bases lying between them. Germline loops: CDR1 SGDLS, CDR2 YYNGEE. This chain's CDR3 is CASSVAGTEYNEQFF. CDR3 DNA sequence: TGTGCCAGCAGCGTAGCCGGAACAGAGTACAATGAGCAGTTCTTC.